This passage covers 5 T cell receptor beta chains from one sample sequenced in a study of shared clonotypes between healthy human individuals. This table comes from immunoSEQ multiplex PCR, and its TCRdb copy is limited to in-frame clones, with some not included. The sample has 950,000 to 1,300,000 clones; around 75% are singletons. Sequenced material: memory CD4+ T cells sorted from blood. Subset described: CD45RA-negative fraction. Receptors originate from a man aged 18 to 30 in good health.

This clone was detected only once. This CDR3 is CASKQGGAYEQYF. The CDR3 nucleotides read TGTGCCAGTAAACAGGGTGGTGCGTACGAGCAGTACTTC. This chain uses TRBV18 with TRBJ2-7; D might be TRBD1 (6 bases). Germline CDR1 is KGHSH and CDR2 is LQKENI. V lost 9 bases and J 4 bases, leaving 16 bases between the germline ends. The CDR3 is made up of 13 amino acids.

This clone appeared a single time. V usage is TRBV18 and J usage is TRBJ1-2; D ambiguous. The CDR3 sequence is 16 residues long. Trimming took off 3 bases at V and 5 bases at J, with 19 bases between the two ends. Looked up from germline, CDR1 is KGHSH and CDR2 is LQKENI. The CDR3 here is CASSPGGLPTLYGYTF. The CDR3 coding sequence is TGTGCCAGCTCACCCGGAGGACTTCCTACACTTTATGGCTACACCTTC.

The chain joins TRBV29-1 to TRBJ2-7; D unclear. Germline V lookup: CDR1 SQVTM, CDR2 ANQGSEA. V gave up 3 bases and J gave up 6 bases, with 9 bases separating them. The CDR3 consists of 11 residues. DNA of the CDR3: TGCAGCGTTGAGGCAGCCAGCGAGCAGTACTTC. This codes for CSVEAASEQYF.

The rearrangement joins TRBV27 to TRBJ1-2, with D maybe TRBD1 (6 bases). Per germline, CDR1 MNHEY and CDR2 SMNVEV (reference sequence). With 5 bases removed from V and 8 bases from J, the gap between germline ends came to 18 bases. The CDR3 is 14 residues long. CDR3 nucleotides: TGTGCCAGCAGTACGCGCGACAGGCTTGGAGGCTACACCTTC. Amino acid sequence: CASSTRDRLGGYTF.

V is TRBV5-4 and J is TRBJ1-2; 7 bases align to TRBD1. Germline CDR1 reads SGHNT; CDR2 reads YYREEE (reference sequence). This CDR3 has 16 residues. V dropped 4 bases and J dropped 3; count of bases not matched to a gene: 12. This CDR3 reads CASSPRSKTGDYGYTF. CDR3 sequence (DNA): TGTGCCAGCAGCCCCAGAAGTAAAACAGGGGACTATGGCTACACCTTC.